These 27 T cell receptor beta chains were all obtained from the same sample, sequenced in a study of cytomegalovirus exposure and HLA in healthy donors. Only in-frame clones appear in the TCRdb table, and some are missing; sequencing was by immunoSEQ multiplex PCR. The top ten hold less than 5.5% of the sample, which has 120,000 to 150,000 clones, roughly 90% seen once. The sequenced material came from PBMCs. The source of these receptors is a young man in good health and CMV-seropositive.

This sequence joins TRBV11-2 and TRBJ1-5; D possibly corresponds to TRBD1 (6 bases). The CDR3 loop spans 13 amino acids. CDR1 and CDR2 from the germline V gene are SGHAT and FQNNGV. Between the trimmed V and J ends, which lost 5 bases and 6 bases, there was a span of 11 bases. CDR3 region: CASSLAGAQPQHF. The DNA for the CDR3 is TGTGCCAGCAGCCTCGCAGGGGCTCAGCCCCAGCATTTT.

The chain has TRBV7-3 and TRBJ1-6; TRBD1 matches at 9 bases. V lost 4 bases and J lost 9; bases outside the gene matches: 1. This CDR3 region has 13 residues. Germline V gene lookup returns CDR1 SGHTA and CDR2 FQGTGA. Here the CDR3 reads CASSSDRGSPLHF. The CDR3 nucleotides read TGTGCCAGCAGCTCGGACAGGGGTTCACCCCTCCACTTT.

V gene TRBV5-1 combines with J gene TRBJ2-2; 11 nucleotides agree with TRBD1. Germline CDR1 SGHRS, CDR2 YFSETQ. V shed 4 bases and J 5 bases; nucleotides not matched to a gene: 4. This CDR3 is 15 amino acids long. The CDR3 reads CASSDGTGGTGELFF. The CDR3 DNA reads TGCGCCAGCAGCGATGGGACAGGGGGGACCGGGGAGCTGTTTTTT.

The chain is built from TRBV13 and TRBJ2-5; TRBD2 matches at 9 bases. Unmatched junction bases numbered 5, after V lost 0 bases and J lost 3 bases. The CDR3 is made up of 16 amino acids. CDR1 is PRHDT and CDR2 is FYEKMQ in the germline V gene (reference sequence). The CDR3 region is CASSLGPASGEETQYF. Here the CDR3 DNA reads TGTGCCAGCAGCTTAGGCCCGGCTAGCGGGGAAGAGACCCAGTACTTC. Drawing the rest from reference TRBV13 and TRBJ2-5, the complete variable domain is AAGVIQSPRHLIKEKRETATLKCYPIPRHDTVYWYQQGPGQDPQFLISFYEKMQSDKGSIPDRFSAQQFSDYHSELNMSSLELGDSALYFCASSLGPASGEETQYFGPGTRLLVL.

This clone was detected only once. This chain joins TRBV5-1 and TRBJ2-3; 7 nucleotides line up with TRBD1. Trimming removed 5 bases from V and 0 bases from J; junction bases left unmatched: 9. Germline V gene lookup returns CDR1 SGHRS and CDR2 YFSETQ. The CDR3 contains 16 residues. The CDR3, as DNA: TGCGCCAGCAGGCGCACCCGACAGGGTAGCACAGATACGCAGTATTTT. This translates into CASRRTRQGSTDTQYF.

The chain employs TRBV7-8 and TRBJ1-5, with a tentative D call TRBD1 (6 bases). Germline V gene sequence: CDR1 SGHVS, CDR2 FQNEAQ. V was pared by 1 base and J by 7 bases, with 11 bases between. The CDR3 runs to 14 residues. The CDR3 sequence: CASSLEGGGQPQHF. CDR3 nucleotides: TGTGCCAGCAGCTTAGAAGGGGGGGGGCAGCCCCAGCATTTT.

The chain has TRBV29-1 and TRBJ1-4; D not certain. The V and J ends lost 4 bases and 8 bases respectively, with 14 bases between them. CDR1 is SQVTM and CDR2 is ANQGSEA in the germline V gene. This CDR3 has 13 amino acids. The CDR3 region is CSVARAPGEKLFF. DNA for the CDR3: TGCAGCGTTGCTCGGGCCCCGGGGGAAAAACTGTTTTTT.

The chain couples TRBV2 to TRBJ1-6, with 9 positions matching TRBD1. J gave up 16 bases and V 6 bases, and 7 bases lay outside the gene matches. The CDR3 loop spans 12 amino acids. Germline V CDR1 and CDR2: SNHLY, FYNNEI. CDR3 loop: CASRETGGVLHF. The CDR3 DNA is TGTGCCAGCAGAGAGACAGGGGGGGTACTCCACTTT.

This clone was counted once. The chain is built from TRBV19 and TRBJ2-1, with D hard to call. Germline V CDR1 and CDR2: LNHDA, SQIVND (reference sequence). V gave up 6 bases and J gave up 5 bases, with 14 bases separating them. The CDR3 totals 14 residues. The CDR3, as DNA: TGTGCCAGTAGGACATTCGACCGCCACAATGAGCAGTTCTTC. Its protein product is CASRTFDRHNEQFF. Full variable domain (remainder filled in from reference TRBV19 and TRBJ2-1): DGGITQSPKYLFRKEGQNVTLSCEQNLNHDAMYWYRQDPGQGLRLIYYSQIVNDFQKGDIAEGYSVSREKKESFPLTVTSAQKNPTAFYLCASRTFDRHNEQFFGPGTRLTVL.

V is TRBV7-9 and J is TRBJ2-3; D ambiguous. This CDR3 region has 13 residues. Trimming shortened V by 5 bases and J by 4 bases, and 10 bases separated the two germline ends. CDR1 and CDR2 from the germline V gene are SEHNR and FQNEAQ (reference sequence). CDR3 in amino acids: CASSPKEADTQYF. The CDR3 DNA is TGTGCCAGCAGCCCCAAAGAGGCAGATACGCAGTATTTT.

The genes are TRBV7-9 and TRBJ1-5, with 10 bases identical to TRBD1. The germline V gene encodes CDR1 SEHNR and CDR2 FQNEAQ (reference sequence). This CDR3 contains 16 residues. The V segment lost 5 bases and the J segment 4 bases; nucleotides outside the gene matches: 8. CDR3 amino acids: CASSPDRGPQNQPQHF. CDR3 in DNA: TGTGCCAGCAGCCCAGACAGGGGGCCTCAAAATCAGCCCCAGCATTTT.

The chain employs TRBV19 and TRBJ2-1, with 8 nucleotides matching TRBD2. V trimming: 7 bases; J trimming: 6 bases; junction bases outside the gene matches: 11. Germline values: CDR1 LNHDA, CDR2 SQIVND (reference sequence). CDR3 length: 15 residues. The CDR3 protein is CASTGAAGVSNEQFF. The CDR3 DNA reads TGTGCCAGTACCGGGGCAGCGGGGGTTTCCAATGAGCAGTTCTTC.

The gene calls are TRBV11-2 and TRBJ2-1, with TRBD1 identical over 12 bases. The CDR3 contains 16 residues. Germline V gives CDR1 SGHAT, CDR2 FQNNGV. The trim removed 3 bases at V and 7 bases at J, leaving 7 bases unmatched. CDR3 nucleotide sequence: TGTGCCAGCAGCTTCGGGACAGGGGGCGCATCAAATGAGCAGTTCTTC. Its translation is CASSFGTGGASNEQFF.

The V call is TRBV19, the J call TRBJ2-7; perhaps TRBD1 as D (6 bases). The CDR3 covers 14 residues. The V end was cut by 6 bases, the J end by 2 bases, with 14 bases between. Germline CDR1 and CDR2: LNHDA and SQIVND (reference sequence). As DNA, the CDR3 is TGTGCCAGTAGCAGACAGGATCGTACCTACGAGCAGTACTTC. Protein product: CASSRQDRTYEQYF.

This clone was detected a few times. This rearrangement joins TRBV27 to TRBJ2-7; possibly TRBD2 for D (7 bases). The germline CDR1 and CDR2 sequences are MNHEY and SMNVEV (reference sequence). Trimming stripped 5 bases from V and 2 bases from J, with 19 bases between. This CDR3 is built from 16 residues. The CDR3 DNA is TGTGCCAGCAGTCCAGAGGGGGGACTAATCCCCTACGAGCAGTACTTC. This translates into CASSPEGGLIPYEQYF.

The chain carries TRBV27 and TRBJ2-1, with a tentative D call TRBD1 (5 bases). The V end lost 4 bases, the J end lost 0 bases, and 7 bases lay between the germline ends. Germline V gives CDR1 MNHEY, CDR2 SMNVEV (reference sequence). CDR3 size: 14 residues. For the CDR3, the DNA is TGTGCCAGCAGTTCAGGGTACTCCTACAATGAGCAGTTCTTC. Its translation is CASSSGYSYNEQFF.

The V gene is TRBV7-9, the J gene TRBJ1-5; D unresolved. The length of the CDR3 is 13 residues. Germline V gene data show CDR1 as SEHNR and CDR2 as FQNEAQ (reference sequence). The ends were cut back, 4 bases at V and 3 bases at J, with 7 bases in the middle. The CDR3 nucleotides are TGTGCCAGCAGCTATGACACCAATCAGCCCCAGCATTTT. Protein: CASSYDTNQPQHF.

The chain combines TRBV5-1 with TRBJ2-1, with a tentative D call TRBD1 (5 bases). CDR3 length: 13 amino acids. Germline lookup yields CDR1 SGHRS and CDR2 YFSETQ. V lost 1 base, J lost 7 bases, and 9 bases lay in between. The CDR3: CASSLQTVNEQFF. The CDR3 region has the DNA TGCGCCAGCAGCTTGCAGACAGTTAATGAGCAGTTCTTC.

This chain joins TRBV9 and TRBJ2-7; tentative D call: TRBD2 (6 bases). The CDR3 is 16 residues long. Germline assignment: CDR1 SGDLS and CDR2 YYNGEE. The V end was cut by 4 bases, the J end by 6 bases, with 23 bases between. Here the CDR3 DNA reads TGTGCCAGCAGCTCTCCGAACGGGCGGGGTCTTTCCGAGCAGTACTTC. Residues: CASSSPNGRGLSEQYF.

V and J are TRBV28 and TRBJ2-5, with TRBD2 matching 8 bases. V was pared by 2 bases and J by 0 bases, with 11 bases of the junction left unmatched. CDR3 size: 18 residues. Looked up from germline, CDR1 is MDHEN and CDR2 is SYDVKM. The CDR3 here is CASSLGFVRGGYQETQYF. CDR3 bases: TGTGCCAGCAGTTTAGGTTTTGTCCGCGGGGGGTACCAAGAGACCCAGTACTTC.

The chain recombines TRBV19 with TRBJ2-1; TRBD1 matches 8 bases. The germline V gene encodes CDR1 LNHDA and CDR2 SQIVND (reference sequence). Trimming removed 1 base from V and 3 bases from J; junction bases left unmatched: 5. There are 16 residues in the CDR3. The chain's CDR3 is CASSIGGTGGYNEQFF. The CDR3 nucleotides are TGTGCCAGTAGTATAGGGGGGACAGGAGGCTACAATGAGCAGTTCTTC. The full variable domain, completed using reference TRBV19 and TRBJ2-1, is DGGITQSPKYLFRKEGQNVTLSCEQNLNHDAMYWYRQDPGQGLRLIYYSQIVNDFQKGDIAEGYSVSREKKESFPLTVTSAQKNPTAFYLCASSIGGTGGYNEQFFGPGTRLTVL.

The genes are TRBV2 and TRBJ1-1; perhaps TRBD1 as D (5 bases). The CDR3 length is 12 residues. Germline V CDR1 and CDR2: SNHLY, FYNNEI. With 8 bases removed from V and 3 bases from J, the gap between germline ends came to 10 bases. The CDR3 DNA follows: TGTGCCAGCCGACAGTGGGACACTGAAGCTTTCTTT. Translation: CASRQWDTEAFF.

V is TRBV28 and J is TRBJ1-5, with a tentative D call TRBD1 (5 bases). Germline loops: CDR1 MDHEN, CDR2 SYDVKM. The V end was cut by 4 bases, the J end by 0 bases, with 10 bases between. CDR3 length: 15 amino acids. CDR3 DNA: TGTGCCAGCAGTTCAGGGTCCCCTAGCAATCAGCCCCAGCATTTT. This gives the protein CASSSGSPSNQPQHF.

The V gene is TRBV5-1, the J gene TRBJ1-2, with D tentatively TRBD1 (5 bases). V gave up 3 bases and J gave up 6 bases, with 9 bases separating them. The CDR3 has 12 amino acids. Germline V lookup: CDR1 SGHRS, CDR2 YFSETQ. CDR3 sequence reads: CASSSLQDGYTF. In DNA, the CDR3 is TGCGCCAGCAGCTCCCTACAGGATGGCTACACCTTC.

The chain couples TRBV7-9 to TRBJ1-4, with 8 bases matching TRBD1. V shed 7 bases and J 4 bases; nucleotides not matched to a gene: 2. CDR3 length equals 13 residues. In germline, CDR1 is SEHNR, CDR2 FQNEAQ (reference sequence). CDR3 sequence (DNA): TGTGCCAGCACACAGGGGGGTAATGAAAAACTGTTTTTT. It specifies CASTQGGNEKLFF.

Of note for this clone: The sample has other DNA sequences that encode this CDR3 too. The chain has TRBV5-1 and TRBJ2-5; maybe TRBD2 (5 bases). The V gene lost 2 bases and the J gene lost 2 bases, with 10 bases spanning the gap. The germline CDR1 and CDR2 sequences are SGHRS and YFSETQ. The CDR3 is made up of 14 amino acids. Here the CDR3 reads CASSLTAGQETQYF. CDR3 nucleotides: TGCGCCAGCAGCTTAACGGCGGGTCAAGAGACCCAGTACTTC.

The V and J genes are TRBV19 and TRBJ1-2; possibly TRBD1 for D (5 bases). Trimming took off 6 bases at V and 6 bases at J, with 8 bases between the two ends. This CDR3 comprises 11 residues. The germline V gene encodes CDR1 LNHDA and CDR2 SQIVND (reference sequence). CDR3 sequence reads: CASRAGHGYTF. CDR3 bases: TGTGCCAGTAGAGCAGGGCATGGCTACACCTTC.